This entry features one TCR beta chain sequence. This sample is drawn from a study of shared clonotypes between healthy human individuals. The CDR3 spans 12 residues. Per germline, CDR1 SGHTA and CDR2 FQGNSA. V was cut by 8 bases and J by 8 bases, with 12 bases left in between. Assay used: immunoSEQ multiplex PCR; TCRdb lists only in-frame clones, some missing. This table holds more than 2 million clones, around 95% found once. The rearrangement joins TRBV7-2 to TRBJ2-2; D might be TRBD1 or TRBD2, each matching 5 bases. The specimen was naive CD4+ T cells sorted from blood. The subset: CD45RA+ positively selected. The source is a man between 18 and 29 years old in good health. The CDR3 protein is CASSTGPGELFF. CDR3 nucleotide sequence: TGTGCCAGCTCTACGGGGCCAGGGGAGCTGTTTTTT. The full variable domain, its missing parts supplied by reference TRBV7-2 and TRBJ2-2, is GAGVSQSPSNKVTEKGKDVELRCDPISGHTALYWYRQSLGQGLEFLIYFQGNSAPDKSGLPSDRFSAERTGGSVSTLTIQRTQQEDSAVYLCASSTGPGELFFGEGSRLTVL.